This T cell receptor beta chain was retrieved from a study of shared clonotypes between healthy human individuals. This clone has more than one count but fewer than ten. The material for each subset, its genomic DNA, was split evenly across several immunoSEQ plates. Original data processing: Without quality scores, immunoSEQ junctional reads could not be filtered like full-length reads. Produced via immunoSEQ multiplex PCR; TCRdb's table is partial and in-frame only. V, J and clone size reflect that table, while D and trimming were determined from the DNA. The table shows around 83,000 clones, with 62% occurring only once. Germline V gene lookup returns CDR1 SGHVS and CDR2 FQNEAQ. The V end was cut by 5 bases, the J end by 2 bases, with 16 bases between. The length of the CDR3 is 15 residues.

This chain uses TRBV7-8 with TRBJ2-7; D gene uncertain. Sequences were obtained from memory CD8+ T cells sorted from blood. Subset described: CD45RO+ cells pooled with CCR7-negative TemRA cells. The TCR originated in a man aged 30 to 45 in good health. CDR3 DNA: TGTGCCAGCAGCCCCCGCCGGACCATAACCTACGAGCAGTACTTC. It yields the protein CASSPRRTITYEQYF.